This T cell receptor beta chain was retrieved from a study of blood T cell repertoires in COVID-19. The repertoire was sequenced with immunoSEQ multiplex PCR; TCRdb's copy has only in-frame clones and lacks some. Counted here are around 99,000 clones, approximately 90% occurring once; the ten biggest clones make up 4.5% to 5.5%. Trimming took 0 bases from V and 4 from J; bases not matched to a gene: 8. Germline CDR1 GTSNPN, CDR2 SVGIG (reference sequence). The CDR3 runs 16 residues. The source of this sequence is a man aged 45-65 years with acute or convalescent COVID-19. The J gene is TRBJ2-4, the V gene TRBV30, with 8 bases matching TRBD1. Material for sequencing was peripheral blood. The CDR3 coding sequence is TGTGCCTGGAGTGTAGGCTCCCAGGGGGCAAAAAACATTCAGTACTTC. Protein: CAWSVGSQGAKNIQYF.